Shown below are 29 T cell receptor beta chains from a single sample sequenced in a study of T cell responses to AZD1222 COVID-19 vaccine (dated by TCRdb to the early 2020s). What this sample's time point label stands for: baseline before first vaccination. The treatment or condition tag for this specimen amounts to: meningococcal conjugate vaccine given as trial control. Library generation was performed with the immunoSEQ multiplex PCR assay. TCRdb's version of the immuneACCESS table is confined to in-frame rearrangements and falls short of the full clone set. An unresolved V gene accounts for under half of the shortfall where checked; the remainder is of unknown origin. The table for this sample lists roughly 85,000 clones; around 90% of them were counted only once. Around 5.1% of the sample belongs to the ten largest clones. Sequencing used peripheral blood, obtained on day 0 of MenACWY control vaccination. These receptor sequences come from an adult in good health.

The rearrangement links TRBV29-1 to TRBJ1-1; D unresolved. Deletions cut 4 bases from V and 2 bases from J, with 11 bases between. This CDR3 region has 13 residues. Germline CDR1 reads SQVTM; CDR2 reads ANQGSEA. The CDR3 DNA reads as TGCAGCGTTGCGAAGACCAGAAACACTGAAGCTTTCTTT. It translates to CSVAKTRNTEAFF.

This clone appeared a single time. This chain uses TRBV28 with TRBJ1-2; no reliable D call. V gave up 3 bases and J gave up 8 bases, with 10 bases separating them. CDR1 and CDR2 from the germline V gene are MDHEN and SYDVKM. This CDR3 is built from 12 residues. CDR3 DNA sequence: TGTGCCAGCAGTTTTCGGGGTGAGGGCTACACCTTC. This gives the protein CASSFRGEGYTF.

The chain combines TRBV7-2 with TRBJ2-7; D remains unclear. Trimming took 4 bases from V and 7 from J, leaving 11 bases between them. The germline V gene encodes CDR1 SGHTA and CDR2 FQGNSA. This CDR3 contains 12 residues. The CDR3 DNA reads as TGTGCCAGCAGCTATTCCTCCATTGAGCAGTACTTC. Residues: CASSYSSIEQYF.

This clone showed up just once. This sequence joins TRBV14 and TRBJ1-1; no clear D gene. This CDR3 is 14 amino acids long. Germline V gives CDR1 SGHDN, CDR2 FVKESK. The germline V and J ends were trimmed by 1 base and 0 bases, with 6 bases remaining between them. CDR3 in amino acids: CASSQAQMNTEAFF. The CDR3 DNA is TGTGCCAGCAGCCAAGCACAGATGAACACTGAAGCTTTCTTT.

V and J are TRBV30 and TRBJ2-1; TRBD2 agrees at 7 bases. The CDR3 is 18 amino acids. Trimming at V came to 1 base and at J to 5 bases, leaving 17 bases not matched to a gene. Germline V gives CDR1 GTSNPN, CDR2 SVGIG (reference sequence). The CDR3 region is CAWSDHTSAPGFNNEQFF. CDR3 in DNA: TGTGCCTGGAGTGATCACACTAGCGCCCCCGGTTTCAACAATGAGCAGTTCTTC.

This clone is termed medium-sized (0.01 to 0.1%). CDR3 loop: CATSENRETYEQYF. In DNA, the CDR3 is TGTGCCACCAGCGAGAACAGGGAGACCTACGAGCAGTACTTC. The chain joins TRBV15 to TRBJ2-7; possibly TRBD1 for D (6 bases). Germline-derived CDR1 and CDR2 are LNHNV and YYDKDF (reference sequence). The CDR3 has 14 residues. V lost 5 bases to trimming and J lost 2 bases, with 13 bases between them.

The chain combines TRBV30 with TRBJ1-1; D call uncertain. V lost 0 bases, J lost 2 bases, and 13 bases lay in between. This CDR3 has 15 amino acids. Germline lookup yields CDR1 GTSNPN and CDR2 SVGIG (reference sequence). The CDR3 region has the DNA TGTGCCTGGAGTGTCTTGAGGACGATTAACACTGAAGCTTTCTTT. Translated: CAWSVLRTINTEAFF. The whole variable domain, filled in from reference TRBV30 and TRBJ1-1, reads SQTIHQWPATLVQPVGSPLSLECTVEGTSNPNLYWYRQAAGRGLQLLFYSVGIGQISSEVPQNLSASRPQDRQFILSSKKLLLSDSGFYLCAWSVLRTINTEAFFGQGTRLTVV.

The chain recombines TRBV5-4 with TRBJ2-1, with 9 bases matching TRBD2. Trimming removed 5 bases from V and 6 bases from J; junction bases left unmatched: 3. This CDR3 has 13 amino acids. Germline CDR1 and CDR2: SGHNT and YYREEE (reference sequence). The CDR3, as DNA: TGTGCCAGCAGGGGCGGGGGGGGCAATGAGCAGTTCTTC. Translation: CASRGGGGNEQFF.

The chain recombines TRBV5-6 with TRBJ2-1, with TRBD2 matching over 11 bases. V shed 1 base, J shed 3 bases, and the junction held 6 bases outside the gene matches. There are 17 residues in the CDR3. Germline CDR1 and CDR2: SGHDT and YYEEEE. The CDR3 sequence is CASSLPYGTSGYNEQFF. The CDR3 coding sequence is TGTGCCAGCAGCTTGCCCTATGGGACTAGCGGCTACAATGAGCAGTTCTTC.

The chain recombines TRBV19 with TRBJ1-1; 8 bases align to TRBD1. Looked up from germline, CDR1 is LNHDA and CDR2 is SQIVND (reference sequence). The CDR3 runs 20 residues. Trimming at V came to 8 bases and at J to 0 bases, leaving 23 bases not matched to a gene. The CDR3 DNA sequence: TGTGCCAGTTCTTTTGGGGGGAGTTGGTCAGGACAGGGATTGAACACTGAAGCTTTCTTT. The encoded protein is CASSFGGSWSGQGLNTEAFF.

V is TRBV6-5 and J is TRBJ2-1; maybe TRBD1 (5 bases). CDR3 length equals 15 residues. Germline V lookup: CDR1 MNHEY, CDR2 SVGAGI. V gave up 6 bases and J gave up 8 bases, with 20 bases separating them. The CDR3 reads CASSPTVSGRDEQFF. CDR3 nucleotides: TGTGCCAGCAGCCCGACAGTGAGTGGAAGGGATGAGCAGTTCTTC.

The gene calls are TRBV6-2 or TRBV6-3 and TRBJ1-2; D remains ambiguous. Trimming cost V 3 bases and J 3 bases, with 14 bases left between them. Germline assignment: CDR1 MNHEY and CDR2 SVGEGT. The CDR3 runs to 15 residues. The CDR3 here is CASSYKQVGDYGYTF. DNA for the CDR3: TGTGCCAGCAGTTATAAGCAGGTTGGGGACTATGGCTACACCTTC.

This chain connects TRBV9 to TRBJ2-3, with D maybe TRBD1 (5 bases). The length of the CDR3 is 14 residues. V was trimmed by 0 bases and J by 4 bases, leaving 9 bases between them. CDR1 is SGDLS and CDR2 is YYNGEE in the germline V gene. The CDR3: CASSVEGVPDTQYF. The DNA of the CDR3 is TGTGCCAGCAGCGTAGAAGGGGTTCCAGATACGCAGTATTTT. Using reference TRBV9 and TRBJ2-3 for the parts outside the CDR3, the full variable domain is DSGVTQTPKHLITATGQRVTLRCSPRSGDLSVYWYQQSLDQGLQFLIQYYNGEERAKGNILERFSAQQFPDLHSELNLSSLELGDSALYFCASSVEGVPDTQYFGPGTRLTVL.

V and J are TRBV7-9 and TRBJ2-2; D is ambiguous. The germline V gene encodes CDR1 SEHNR and CDR2 FQNEAQ (reference sequence). V was pared by 5 bases and J by 7 bases, with 14 bases between. The CDR3 consists of 14 residues. CDR3 DNA sequence: TGTGCCAGCAGCCCCCCGCCGGACGTCGGGGAGCTGTTTTTT. Translating gives CASSPPPDVGELFF.

The genes are TRBV18 and TRBJ2-2; possible D gene TRBD2, 5 bases. V lost 6 bases, J lost 3 bases, and 23 bases lay in between. The CDR3 runs 18 residues. Germline values: CDR1 KGHSH, CDR2 LQKENI. For the CDR3, the DNA is TGTGCCAGCTCCCACTCCCCGAGGGTTCGAAGGGACACCGGGGAGCTGTTTTTT. Amino acids: CASSHSPRVRRDTGELFF.

The chain carries TRBV30 and TRBJ1-1, with D possibly being TRBD1 (5 bases). This CDR3 contains 13 residues. Germline CDR1 is GTSNPN and CDR2 is SVGIG (reference sequence). V was pared by 0 bases and J by 4 bases, with 9 bases between. CDR3 sequence: CAWSVGDATEAFF. Here the CDR3 DNA reads TGTGCCTGGAGTGTAGGGGATGCCACTGAAGCTTTCTTT.

The V and J genes are TRBV6-2 or TRBV6-3 and TRBJ2-3; 9 bases match TRBD2. CDR1 MNHEY and CDR2 SVGEGT come from the germline V gene. The CDR3 length is 14 residues. The ends lost 6 bases at V and 5 bases at J; junction bases unmatched: 6. CDR3 region: CASSTRTSVDTQYF. CDR3 coding DNA: TGTGCCAGCAGCACCCGGACTAGCGTAGATACGCAGTATTTT.

This chain connects TRBV7-2 to TRBJ1-1; 8 nucleotides align to TRBD1. CDR1 and CDR2 from the germline V gene are SGHTA and FQGNSA. J gave up 7 bases and V 5 bases, and 12 bases lay outside the gene matches. This CDR3 comprises 15 residues. CDR3 in amino acids: CASSPIRGQSGEAFF. The CDR3 nucleotides read TGTGCCAGCAGCCCAATCAGGGGGCAGAGCGGTGAAGCTTTCTTT.

The chain links TRBV30 to TRBJ1-6, with TRBD1 matching 7 bases. The germline V gene encodes CDR1 GTSNPN and CDR2 SVGIG (reference sequence). Germline trimming cut 5 bases from V and 4 bases from J; bases unmatched to any gene: 8. This CDR3 has 15 amino acids. The CDR3 sequence: CAWLPPGQYNSPLHF. As DNA, the CDR3 is TGTGCCTGGCTCCCCCCGGGACAGTATAATTCACCCCTCCACTTT.

This chain uses TRBV28 with TRBJ1-5; 7 positions agree with TRBD1. The CDR3 sequence is 13 residues long. Germline CDR1 and CDR2: MDHEN and SYDVKM. Germline trimming cut 11 bases from V and 4 bases from J; bases unmatched to any gene: 8. The DNA for the CDR3 is TGTGCCGCAGCAGGGGGTGGGAATCAGCCCCAGCATTTT. This codes for CAAAGGGNQPQHF.

V gene TRBV6-2 or TRBV6-3 combines with J gene TRBJ1-2; 7 bases line up with TRBD1. Losses at the gene ends were 2 bases for V and 8 bases for J; bases not matched to a gene: 26. The CDR3 runs to 20 residues. Looked up from germline, CDR1 is MNHEY and CDR2 is SVGEGT. CDR3 loop: CASSYLIRGTATKGRQGYTF. The CDR3 region has the DNA TGTGCCAGCAGTTACCTGATTCGAGGGACAGCAACCAAGGGAAGGCAGGGCTACACCTTC.

The V gene is TRBV21-1, the J gene TRBJ1-6; TRBD1, the D gene given by the table, was not confirmed from the DNA. TRBV21-1 is given as a pseudogene. This CDR3 has 17 residues. CDR3 DNA: TGTGCCAGCAGCCCTAGGACAAGGGGGAAATATAATTCACCCCTCCACTTT. This encodes CASSPRTRGKYNSPLHF.

The rearrangement joins TRBV4-3 to TRBJ1-1; D call uncertain. This CDR3 region has 15 residues. CDR1 is LGHNA, CDR2 YSLEER, per germline. V was clipped by 0 bases and J by 3 bases, with 11 bases between them. The CDR3 loop reads CASSQEGSLDTEAFF. Here the CDR3 DNA reads TGCGCCAGCAGCCAAGAGGGGAGCTTGGACACTGAAGCTTTCTTT.

This clone was seen a single time. This sample also contains other DNA sequences that code for the same CDR3. V is TRBV5-1 and J is TRBJ1-5; D call uncertain. Germline V CDR1 and CDR2: SGHRS, YFSETQ. CDR3 length equals 14 residues. V was trimmed by 2 bases and J by 7 bases, leaving 13 bases between them. The CDR3 loop reads CASSLFPGEQPQHF. CDR3 bases: TGCGCCAGCAGCTTATTCCCAGGTGAGCAGCCCCAGCATTTT.

The chain is built from TRBV2 and TRBJ2-6, with a tentative D call TRBD1 (5 bases). The CDR3 spans 15 residues. V was shortened by 1 base and J by 2 bases, with 6 bases between the two germline ends. Per the germline V gene, CDR1 is SNHLY and CDR2 is FYNNEI. The CDR3 nucleotides read TGTGCCAGCAGTGAAGAAGGGGCTGGGGCCAACGTCCTGACTTTC. Translating it yields CASSEEGAGANVLTF.

J is TRBJ1-6 and V is TRBV19, with 9 bases fitting TRBD1. The CDR3 is made up of 15 amino acids. Germline V gene lookup returns CDR1 LNHDA and CDR2 SQIVND (reference sequence). The ends lost 3 bases at V and 8 bases at J; junction bases unmatched: 5. DNA for the CDR3: TGTGCCAGTAGTATTCGACAGGGGGTGGATTCACCCCTCCACTTT. Translation: CASSIRQGVDSPLHF.

The genes are TRBV12-3 or TRBV12-4 and TRBJ1-1; D is unclear. CDR3 size: 11 residues. V shed 2 bases and J shed 6 bases, with 4 bases lying between them. CDR3 nucleotides: TGTGCCAGCAGTTTATGGGCTGAAGCTTTCTTT. It is translated as CASSLWAEAFF.

The chain couples TRBV5-1 to TRBJ1-1; D is unclear. The CDR3 loop spans 17 amino acids. The germline V gene has CDR1 SGHRS and CDR2 YFSETQ. The ends were cut back, 3 bases at V and 4 bases at J, with 22 bases in the middle. For the CDR3, the DNA is TGCGCCAGCAGCTATAGATTGGATACCCCCGGAGGCACTGAAGCTTTCTTT. Its protein is CASSYRLDTPGGTEAFF.

The V gene is TRBV6-5, the J gene TRBJ2-7, with D possibly TRBD1 on 5 matching bases. The CDR3 is 15 amino acids. Germline V gene data show CDR1 as MNHEY and CDR2 as SVGAGI. V was clipped by 1 base and J by 3 bases, with 13 bases between them. In DNA form, the CDR3 reads TGTGCCAGCAGTTACTTGATAGGTCAGGGCTACGAGCAGTACTTC. Amino acids: CASSYLIGQGYEQYF.